The table lists the clone carrying this T cell receptor (beta chain) with a few counts. Its specificity is not known. V dropped 5 bases and J dropped 1; count of bases not matched to a gene: 3. The length of the CDR3 is 15 residues. These data come from a study of T-cell memory formation after mild COVID-19. Study-wide findings and caveats: From day 15 to 85, contracting clones were balanced between CD4 and CD8, whereas later expanders leaned toward CD4+. Clones which contracted sat mainly in CM and EM if CD4+, and in EMRA if CD8+.

With constant-segment primers, 5'RACE yielded cDNA libraries of TCR alpha and TCR beta that carried sample barcodes and UMIs. TCRdb passed the 5' RACE reads through MiXCR, listing each CDR3 protein once. The repertoire holds about 340,000 distinct CDR3 sequences, about 16% seen once, with approximately 20% in the top ten. The material sequenced was PBMCs or a T cell subset sorted from them (not recorded which). The TCR sequence derives from a man between 18 and 29 years old who had mild COVID-19 (a few samples of this study predate the infection). Cell type and time point are not known. V usage is TRBV12-3 or TRBV12-4 and J usage is TRBJ2-7; 12 bases are shared with TRBD2. CDR3 nucleotides: TGTGCCAGCAGTCCGACTAGCGGGGGATCCTACGAGCAGTACTTC. Amino acid sequence: CASSPTSGGSYEQYF.